The 22 T cell receptor beta chains presented below share a single source sample, sequenced in a study of shared clonotypes between healthy human individuals. Clones were sequenced by immunoSEQ multiplex PCR, and TCRdb holds only the in-frame ones, with some missing. The sample has millions of clones, over 85% seen once; the top ten hold around 0.14%. The sample comprised naive CD4+ T cells sorted from blood. The sample's subset: CD45RA+ positively selected. Every receptor here comes from a man aged 18 to 30 in good health.

This chain joins TRBV27 and TRBJ1-2; a possible D gene is TRBD1 (5 bases). CDR3 length: 15 amino acids. CDR1 MNHEY and CDR2 SMNVEV come from the germline V gene (reference sequence). V lost 2 bases and J lost 6, with 16 bases in between. The CDR3 here is CASSLPGHLSHGYTF. CDR3 coding DNA: TGTGCCAGCAGTTTACCCGGACACCTTAGCCATGGCTACACCTTC.

The chain combines TRBV6-5 with TRBJ2-5; D assignment may be TRBD1 or TRBD2 (5 bases each). CDR3 length: 13 residues. Trimming shortened V by 6 bases and J by 1 base, and 9 bases separated the two germline ends. CDR1 MNHEY and CDR2 SVGAGI come from the germline V gene. The DNA of the CDR3 is TGTGCCAGCAGGAAGAGGGGCCAAGAGACCCAGTACTTC. Encoded protein: CASRKRGQETQYF.

This clone was counted between two and nine times. The rearrangement joins TRBV29-1 to TRBJ1-1; weak D call: TRBD1 (6 bases). The length of the CDR3 is 12 residues. Germline V lookup: CDR1 SQVTM, CDR2 ANQGSEA. V was cut by 8 bases and J by 0 bases, with 10 bases left in between. The CDR3 coding sequence is TGCAGCCCGGGGACATTGAACACTGAAGCTTTCTTT. Amino acids: CSPGTLNTEAFF.

This chain links TRBV13 with TRBJ2-1; D could derive from TRBD1 or TRBD2 (6 bases each). The CDR3 extends over 15 amino acids. Trimming removed 7 bases from V and 6 bases from J, with 19 bases in between. Per germline, CDR1 PRHDT and CDR2 FYEKMQ (reference sequence). CDR3 region: CASTLEGEGINEQFF. Written as DNA, the CDR3 is TGTGCCAGCACCCTGGAGGGGGAAGGGATCAATGAGCAGTTCTTC.

The rearrangement joins TRBV5-6 to TRBJ2-7, with D hard to call. Germline V lookup: CDR1 SGHDT, CDR2 YYEEEE. The V end lost 4 bases, the J end lost 0 bases, and 8 bases lay between the germline ends. This CDR3 is built from 13 residues. The CDR3 DNA reads TGTGCCAGCAGCCCCGTGAGCTCCTACGAGCAGTACTTC. This gives the protein CASSPVSSYEQYF.

The V call is TRBV6-1, the J call TRBJ1-2; TRBD1 matches 7 bases. V was pared by 3 bases and J by 9 bases, with 19 bases of the junction left unmatched. The CDR3 length is 17 residues. The germline gives CDR1 MNHNS, CDR2 SASEGT. CDR3 sequence reads: CASSDVGGMRQGLSYTF. In nucleotides, the CDR3 is TGTGCCAGCAGTGATGTAGGAGGTATGCGACAGGGCTTGAGCTACACCTTC.

The chain is built from TRBV7-2 and TRBJ1-2, with 9 bases matching TRBD1. The V gene end was trimmed by 4 bases and the J gene end by 8 bases; junction bases not matched to a gene: 14. CDR3 length equals 16 residues. Germline assignment: CDR1 SGHTA and CDR2 FQGNSA. The CDR3 DNA is TGTGCCAGCAGCTACCCACGCACAGGGGGCTTTTACGGCTACACCTTC. Residues: CASSYPRTGGFYGYTF.

The J gene is TRBJ2-3, the V gene TRBV4-1; 8 bases line up with TRBD2. Germline CDR1 is MGHRA and CDR2 is YSYEKL. Trimming cost V 1 base and J 6 bases; bases outside gene matches: 3. CDR3 length equals 14 residues. The CDR3 bases are TGCGCCAGCAGCCAAGGCGGGGGGCGGGATACGCAGTATTTT. Its protein product is CASSQGGGRDTQYF.

The CDR3 loop is CASRGVGSSYNEQFF. CDR3 DNA: TGTGCCAGTAGAGGCGTCGGCAGCTCCTACAATGAGCAGTTCTTC. The V gene is TRBV19, the J gene TRBJ2-1; D is undetermined. Germline loops: CDR1 LNHDA, CDR2 SQIVND (reference sequence). CDR3 length equals 15 residues. Trimming stripped 6 bases from V and 0 bases from J, with 12 bases between.

Only one count was recorded for this clone. The chain carries TRBV5-1 and TRBJ2-4; 7 bases line up with TRBD1. Germline CDR1 SGHRS, CDR2 YFSETQ. The V and J ends lost 5 bases and 1 base, in that order; junction bases with no gene match: 6. There are 15 residues in the CDR3. The CDR3 sequence: CASSPQGEAKNIQYF. The CDR3 bases are TGCGCCAGCAGTCCTCAGGGGGAGGCCAAAAACATTCAGTACTTC. The variable domain in full, with the rest retrieved from reference TRBV5-1 and TRBJ2-4, is KAGVTQTPRYLIKTRGQQVTLSCSPISGHRSVSWYQQTPGQGLQFLFEYFSETQRNKGNFPGRFSGRQFSNSRSEMNVSTLELGDSALYLCASSPQGEAKNIQYFGAGTRLSVL.

The chain combines TRBV6-1 with TRBJ1-1; 8 bases align to TRBD1. Unmatched junction bases numbered 8, after V lost 6 bases and J lost 5 bases. CDR1 and CDR2 (germline): MNHNS, SASEGT. CDR3 length equals 14 residues. CDR3 DNA: TGTGCCAGCAGCGGCCAGGGGGCAGATACTGAAGCTTTCTTT. Protein sequence: CASSGQGADTEAFF.

The J gene is TRBJ1-2, the V gene TRBV6-6; D might be TRBD1 (6 bases). Germline CDR1 reads MNHNY; CDR2 reads SVGAGI (reference sequence). This CDR3 is built from 15 residues. Trimming stripped 0 bases from V and 2 bases from J, with 10 bases between. The CDR3 loop is CASSYSTGRNYGYTF. The CDR3 DNA follows: TGTGCCAGCAGTTACTCTACAGGGAGGAACTATGGCTACACCTTC.

This chain links TRBV7-9 with TRBJ2-7; no clear D. V was trimmed by 3 bases and J by 3 bases, leaving 12 bases between them. CDR1 and CDR2 from the germline V gene are SEHNR and FQNEAQ (reference sequence). The CDR3 runs 14 residues. The CDR3 DNA reads TGTGCCAGCAGCTTTAGTAACTCTCACTACGAGCAGTACTTC. Translated: CASSFSNSHYEQYF.

With respect to this clone: Different DNA sequences within this sample yield the same CDR3. The rearrangement uses TRBV7-2 and TRBJ2-3, with D possibly TRBD1 on 6 matching bases. The CDR3 is 12 residues long. The V end was cut by 5 bases, the J end by 4 bases, with 7 bases between. CDR1 is SGHTA, CDR2 FQGNSA, per germline. The CDR3 nucleotides read TGTGCCAGCAGCCCAGGGGCAGATACGCAGTATTTT. This encodes CASSPGADTQYF.

J is TRBJ2-3 and V is TRBV6-1, with D unclear. V lost 1 base and J 3 bases, leaving 11 bases between the germline ends. CDR3 length: 15 amino acids. Germline CDR1 MNHNS, CDR2 SASEGT. As DNA, the CDR3 is TGTGCCAGCAGTGAAGTGGGCAGTCGAACAGATACGCAGTATTTT. Translated: CASSEVGSRTDTQYF.

The rearrangement joins TRBV9 to TRBJ2-4; tentative D call: TRBD1 (5 bases). The CDR3 loop spans 14 amino acids. Germline loops: CDR1 SGDLS, CDR2 YYNGEE. The germline V and J ends were trimmed by 3 bases and 4 bases, with 11 bases remaining between them. The CDR3 here is CASSASGQKNIQYF. DNA for the CDR3: TGTGCCAGCAGCGCATCAGGGCAGAAAAACATTCAGTACTTC.

Concerning this clone: In the same sample, other DNA sequences code for this CDR3. The genes are TRBV5-1 and TRBJ2-7; TRBD2 aligns across 7 bases. V gave up 0 bases and J gave up 3 bases; unmatched junction bases: 3. The CDR3 length is 14 residues. Germline lookup yields CDR1 SGHRS and CDR2 YFSETQ. CDR3 sequence (DNA): TGCGCCAGCAGCTTGGCGGGGGGAAGCTACGAGCAGTACTTC. Translating gives CASSLAGGSYEQYF. Full variable domain (missing parts from reference TRBV5-1 and TRBJ2-7): KAGVTQTPRYLIKTRGQQVTLSCSPISGHRSVSWYQQTPGQGLQFLFEYFSETQRNKGNFPGRFSGRQFSNSRSEMNVSTLELGDSALYLCASSLAGGSYEQYFGPGTRLTVT.

This chain uses TRBV2 with TRBJ2-7; 10 bases fit TRBD1. The J segment lost 3 bases and the V segment lost 6 bases, leaving 8 bases of the junction unmatched. The CDR3 loop spans 15 amino acids. Looked up from germline, CDR1 is SNHLY and CDR2 is FYNNEI. CDR3 in amino acids: CASRLDRGLFYEQYF. The CDR3 nucleotides read TGTGCCAGCAGACTGGACAGGGGGTTGTTCTACGAGCAGTACTTC.

The J gene is TRBJ1-3, the V gene TRBV2; D is uncertain. CDR1 and CDR2 (germline): SNHLY, FYNNEI. CDR3 length: 13 amino acids. Trimming pared 7 bases from V and 6 bases from J, leaving 13 bases between. The CDR3 spells CASTSISSNTIYF. Written as DNA, the CDR3 is TGTGCCAGCACAAGTATTTCCTCAAACACCATATATTTT.

Here the CDR3 DNA reads TGTGCCAGCTCACCAGCCTTGGGGGGTCACGCAAATTTCGACGAAGCTTTCTTT. Amino acids: CASSPALGGHANFDEAFF. This chain connects TRBV18 to TRBJ1-1; weak D call: TRBD1 (5 bases). V lost 2 bases and J lost 8, with 27 bases in between. CDR3 length equals 18 residues. Germline assignment: CDR1 KGHSH and CDR2 LQKENI. Filled out from reference TRBV18 and TRBJ1-1, the complete variable domain reads NAGVMQNPRHLVRRRGQEARLRCSPMKGHSHVYWYRQLPEEGLKFMVYLQKENIIDESGMPKERFSAEFPKEGPSILRIQQVVRGDSAAYFCASSPALGGHANFDEAFFGQGTRLTVV.

J is TRBJ2-7 and V is TRBV6-9, with 7 bases that match TRBD1. Germline V lookup: CDR1 MNHGY, CDR2 SVAAGI. Germline trimming cut 3 bases from V and 9 bases from J; bases unmatched to any gene: 14. The CDR3 covers 15 residues. CDR3 DNA: TGTGCCAGCAGTTACACCGGGACAGCAGCCGGTGGGCAGTACTTC. It is translated as CASSYTGTAAGGQYF.

The chain has TRBV2 and TRBJ2-3, with 9 bases matching TRBD2. The CDR3 is 15 residues long. V was pared by 6 bases and J by 2 bases, with 6 bases of the junction left unmatched. The germline V gene encodes CDR1 SNHLY and CDR2 FYNNEI. In DNA form, the CDR3 reads TGTGCCAGCAGCCGTGGACTAGCGATCACAGATACGCAGTATTTT. Translating it yields CASSRGLAITDTQYF.